Given below is one T cell receptor beta chain in context. CDR1 SNHLY and CDR2 FYNNEI come from the germline V gene. The CDR3 is made up of 14 amino acids. Trimming pared 6 bases from V and 1 base from J, leaving 12 bases between. Profiling relied on immunoSEQ multiplex PCR, and the TCRdb table lists in-frame clones only, not all of them. This table has around 180,000 clones, around 88% appearing once. The data are from a study of control samples from healthy donors and cancer patients. The specimen was blood. The V call is TRBV2, the J call TRBJ1-1; D might be TRBD1 (5 bases). This clonotype was sampled from a woman aged 30 to 39 in good health. This CDR3 reads CASRLQVPNTEAFF. Written as DNA, the CDR3 is TGTGCCAGCAGGCTACAGGTTCCGAACACTGAAGCTTTCTTT.